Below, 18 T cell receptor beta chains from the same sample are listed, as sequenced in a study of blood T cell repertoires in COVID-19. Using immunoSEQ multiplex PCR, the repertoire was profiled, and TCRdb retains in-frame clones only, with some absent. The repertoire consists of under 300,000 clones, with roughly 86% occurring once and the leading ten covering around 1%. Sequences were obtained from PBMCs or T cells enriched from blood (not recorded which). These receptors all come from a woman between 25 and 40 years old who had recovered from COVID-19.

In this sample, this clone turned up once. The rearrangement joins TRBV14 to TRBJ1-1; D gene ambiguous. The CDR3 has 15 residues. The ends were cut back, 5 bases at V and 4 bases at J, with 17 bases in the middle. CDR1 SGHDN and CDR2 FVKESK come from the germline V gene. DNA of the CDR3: TGTGCCAGCAGCAACCGAGGGCCCTGGGGCACTGAAGCTTTCTTT. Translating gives CASSNRGPWGTEAFF. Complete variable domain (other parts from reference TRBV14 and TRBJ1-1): EAGVTQFPSHSVIEKGQTVTLRCDPISGHDNLYWYRRVMGKEIKFLLHFVKESKQDESGMPNNRFLAERTGGTYSTLKVQPAELEDSGVYFCASSNRGPWGTEAFFGQGTRLTVV.

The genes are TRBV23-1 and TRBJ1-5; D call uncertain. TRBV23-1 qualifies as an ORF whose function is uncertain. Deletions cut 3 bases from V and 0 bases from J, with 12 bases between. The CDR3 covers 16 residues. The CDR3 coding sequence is TGCGCCAGCAGTCAGCCCGGGTTCAATAGCAATCAGCCCCAGCATTTT. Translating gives CASSQPGFNSNQPQHF.

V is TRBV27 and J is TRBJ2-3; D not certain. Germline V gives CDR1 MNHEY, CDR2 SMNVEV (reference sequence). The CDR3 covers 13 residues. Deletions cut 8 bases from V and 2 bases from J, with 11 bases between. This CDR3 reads CASRWAHTDTQYF. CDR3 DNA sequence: TGTGCCAGCCGCTGGGCCCACACAGATACGCAGTATTTT.

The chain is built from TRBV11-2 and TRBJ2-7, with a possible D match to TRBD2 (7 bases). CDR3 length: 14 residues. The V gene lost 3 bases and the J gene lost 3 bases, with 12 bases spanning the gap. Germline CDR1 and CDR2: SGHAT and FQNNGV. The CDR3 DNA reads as TGTGCCAGCAGCTTCGGCGGGGGCATCTACGAGCAGTACTTC. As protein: CASSFGGGIYEQYF.

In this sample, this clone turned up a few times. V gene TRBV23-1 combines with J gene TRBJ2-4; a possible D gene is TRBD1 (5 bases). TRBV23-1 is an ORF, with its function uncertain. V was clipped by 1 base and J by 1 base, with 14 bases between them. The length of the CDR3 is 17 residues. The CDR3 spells CASSQCQGYEAKNIQYF. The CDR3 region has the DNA TGCGCCAGCAGTCAATGTCAGGGCTACGAGGCCAAAAACATTCAGTACTTC.

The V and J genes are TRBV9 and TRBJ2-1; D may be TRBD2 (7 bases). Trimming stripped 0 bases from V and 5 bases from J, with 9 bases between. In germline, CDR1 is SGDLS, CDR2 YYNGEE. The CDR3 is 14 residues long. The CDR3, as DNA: TGTGCCAGCAGCGTAGCGGGGGGCGACAATGAGCAGTTCTTC. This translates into CASSVAGGDNEQFF.

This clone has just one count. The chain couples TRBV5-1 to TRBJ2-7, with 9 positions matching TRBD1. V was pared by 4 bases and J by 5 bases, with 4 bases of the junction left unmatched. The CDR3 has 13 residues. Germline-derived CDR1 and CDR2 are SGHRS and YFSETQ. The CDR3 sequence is CASSGTGSHEQYF. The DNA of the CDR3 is TGCGCCAGCAGCGGGACAGGGAGCCACGAGCAGTACTTC.

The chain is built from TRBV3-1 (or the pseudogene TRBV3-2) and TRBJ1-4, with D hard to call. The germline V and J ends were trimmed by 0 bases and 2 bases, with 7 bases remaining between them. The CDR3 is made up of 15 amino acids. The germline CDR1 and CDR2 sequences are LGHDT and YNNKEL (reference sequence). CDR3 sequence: CASSQEGRTNEKLFF. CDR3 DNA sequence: TGTGCCAGCAGCCAAGAGGGCAGGACTAATGAAAAACTGTTTTTT.

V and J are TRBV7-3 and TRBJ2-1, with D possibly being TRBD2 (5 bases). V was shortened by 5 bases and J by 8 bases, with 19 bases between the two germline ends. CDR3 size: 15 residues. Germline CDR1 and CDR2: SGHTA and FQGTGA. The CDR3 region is CASSPRVSLGDEQFF. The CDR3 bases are TGTGCCAGCAGCCCTAGGGTCAGTCTCGGGGATGAGCAGTTCTTC.

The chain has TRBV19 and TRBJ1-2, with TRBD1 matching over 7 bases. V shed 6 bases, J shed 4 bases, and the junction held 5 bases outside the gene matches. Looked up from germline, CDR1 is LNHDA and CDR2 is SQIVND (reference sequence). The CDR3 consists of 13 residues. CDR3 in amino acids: CASRGTASYGYTF. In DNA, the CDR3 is TGTGCCAGTAGAGGGACAGCGAGCTATGGCTACACCTTC.

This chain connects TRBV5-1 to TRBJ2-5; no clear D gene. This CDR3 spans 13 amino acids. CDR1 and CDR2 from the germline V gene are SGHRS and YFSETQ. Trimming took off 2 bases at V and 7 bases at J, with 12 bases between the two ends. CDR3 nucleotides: TGCGCCAGCAGCTTCCAGGTTGGGTGGACCCAGTACTTC. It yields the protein CASSFQVGWTQYF.

The CDR3 DNA is TGTGCCAGCAGCTCCAGGCCTAGCGGGGGCGAGCAGTACTTC. The encoded protein is CASSSRPSGGEQYF. The chain couples TRBV7-3 to TRBJ2-7; 10 positions agree with TRBD2. Germline V CDR1 and CDR2: SGHTA, FQGTGA. With 4 bases clipped from V and 6 bases from J, the junction kept 6 bases outside the gene matches. The CDR3 contains 14 residues.

CDR3 coding DNA: TGTGCCAGCAGCTTAACAGATAATTCACCCCTCCACTTT. Translated: CASSLTDNSPLHF. The J gene is TRBJ1-6, the V gene TRBV7-9; unclear D gene. Per the germline V gene, CDR1 is SEHNR and CDR2 is FQNEAQ (reference sequence). There are 13 residues in the CDR3. V shed 2 bases and J shed 5 bases, with 4 bases lying between them. Full variable domain (rest looked up from reference TRBV7-9 and TRBJ1-6): DTGVSQNPRHKITKRGQNVTFRCDPISEHNRLYWYRQTLGQGPEFLTYFQNEAQLEKSRLLSDRFSAERPKGSFSTLEIQRTEQGDSAMYLCASSLTDNSPLHFGNGTRLTVT.

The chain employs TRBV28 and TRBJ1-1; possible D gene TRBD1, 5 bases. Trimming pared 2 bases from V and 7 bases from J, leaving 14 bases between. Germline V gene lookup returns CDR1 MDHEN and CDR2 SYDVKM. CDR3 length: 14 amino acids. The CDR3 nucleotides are TGTGCCAGCAGTTTAGGGATAGGGAGGGGTGAAGCTTTCTTT. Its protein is CASSLGIGRGEAFF.

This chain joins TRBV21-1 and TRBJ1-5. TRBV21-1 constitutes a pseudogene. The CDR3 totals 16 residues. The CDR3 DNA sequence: TGTGCCAGCAGTAAAAAACGGGTTTTAGTCAATCAGCCCCAGCATTTT. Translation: CASSKKRVLVNQPQHF.

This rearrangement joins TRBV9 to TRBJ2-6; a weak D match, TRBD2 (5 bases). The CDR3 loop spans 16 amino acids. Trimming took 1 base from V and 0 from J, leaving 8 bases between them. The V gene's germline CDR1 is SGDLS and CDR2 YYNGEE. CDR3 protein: CASSVSGSSGANVLTF. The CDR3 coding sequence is TGTGCCAGCAGCGTAAGCGGCTCCTCTGGGGCCAACGTCCTGACTTTC. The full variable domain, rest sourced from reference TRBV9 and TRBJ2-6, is DSGVTQTPKHLITATGQRVTLRCSPRSGDLSVYWYQQSLDQGLQFLIQYYNGEERAKGNILERFSAQQFPDLHSELNLSSLELGDSALYFCASSVSGSSGANVLTFGAGSRLTVL.

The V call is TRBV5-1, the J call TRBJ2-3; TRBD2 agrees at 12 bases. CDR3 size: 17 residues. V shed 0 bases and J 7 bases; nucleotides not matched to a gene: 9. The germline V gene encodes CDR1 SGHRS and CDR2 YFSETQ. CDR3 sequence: CASSLAPQTSGGYTQYF. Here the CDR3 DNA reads TGCGCCAGCAGCTTGGCCCCCCAGACTAGCGGGGGTTATACGCAGTATTTT.

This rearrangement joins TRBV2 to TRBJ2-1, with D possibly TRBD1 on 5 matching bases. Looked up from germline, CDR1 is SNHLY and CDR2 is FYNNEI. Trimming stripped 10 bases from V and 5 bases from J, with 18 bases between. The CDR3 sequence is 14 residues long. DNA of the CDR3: TGTGCCACCCGAAGGACACAACCCAACAATGAGCAGTTCTTC. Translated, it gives CATRRTQPNNEQFF.